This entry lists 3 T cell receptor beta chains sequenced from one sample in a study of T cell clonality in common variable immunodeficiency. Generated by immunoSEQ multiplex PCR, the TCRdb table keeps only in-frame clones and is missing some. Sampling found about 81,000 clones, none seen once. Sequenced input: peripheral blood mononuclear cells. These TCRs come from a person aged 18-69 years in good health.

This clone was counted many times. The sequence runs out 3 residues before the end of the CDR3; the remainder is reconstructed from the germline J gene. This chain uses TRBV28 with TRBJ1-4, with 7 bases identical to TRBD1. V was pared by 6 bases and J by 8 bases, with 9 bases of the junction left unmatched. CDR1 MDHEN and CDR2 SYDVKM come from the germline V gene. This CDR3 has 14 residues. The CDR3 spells CASRLQGRNEKLFF. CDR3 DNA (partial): TGTGCCAGCAGGTTACAGGGGAGGAACGAAAAA. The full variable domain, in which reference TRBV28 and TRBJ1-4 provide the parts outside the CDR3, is DVKVTQSSRYLVKRTGEKVFLECVQDMDHENMFWYRQDPGLGLRLIYFSYDVKMKEKGDIPEGYSVSREKKERFSLILESASTNQTSMYLCASRLQGRNEKLFFGSGTQLSVL.

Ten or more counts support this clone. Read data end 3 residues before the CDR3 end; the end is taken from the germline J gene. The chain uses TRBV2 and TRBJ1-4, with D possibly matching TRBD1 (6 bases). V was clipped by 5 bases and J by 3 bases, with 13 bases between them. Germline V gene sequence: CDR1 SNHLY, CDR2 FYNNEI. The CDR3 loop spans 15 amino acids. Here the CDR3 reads CASSRGTGSNEKLFF. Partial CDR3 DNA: TGTGCCAGCAGTCGAGGAACAGGGTCTAATGAAAAA.

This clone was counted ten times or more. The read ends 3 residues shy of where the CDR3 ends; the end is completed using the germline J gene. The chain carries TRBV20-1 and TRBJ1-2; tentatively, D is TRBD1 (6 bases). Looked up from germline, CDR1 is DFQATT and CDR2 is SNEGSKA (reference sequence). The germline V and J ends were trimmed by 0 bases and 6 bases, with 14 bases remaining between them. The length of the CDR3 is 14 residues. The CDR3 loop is CSARDKGEGDGYTF. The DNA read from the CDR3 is TGCAGTGCTAGAGATAAGGGGGAAGGTGATGGC.